These 5 T cell receptor beta chains were all obtained from the same sample, sequenced in a study of T cells in Graves' hyperthyroidism and ophthalmopathy. Amplification of TCR beta CDR3 regions used RNA as the template. HTBI primers were used for first-round RT-PCR of the TCR CDR3. TCRdb fed the multiplex PCR reads into MiXCR, producing one record per CDR3 protein. Counted here are approximately 590,000 distinct CDR3 sequences, less than 20% occurring once; the ten biggest clones make up approximately 7%. The material sequenced was blood. All receptors come from a woman under 40 with Graves' hyperthyroidism.

This clonotype has ten or more counts. The chain has TRBV6-1 and TRBJ1-2; the D is unclear. Germline CDR1 and CDR2: MNHNS and SASEGT. This CDR3 region has 14 residues. The ends were cut back, 5 bases at V and 7 bases at J, with 17 bases in the middle. Here the CDR3 reads CASSSGFRYTGYTF. The DNA of the CDR3 is TGTGCCAGCAGTTCGGGGTTCAGGTACACTGGCTACACCTTC.

This clonotype was seen just once. The junction does not match germline at one end; this may be a read error. The J gene is TRBJ2-1, the V gene TRBV7-7, with TRBD1 identical over 9 bases. Germline CDR1 and CDR2: SSHAT and FNYEAQ (reference sequence). This CDR3 is built from 15 residues. For the CDR3, the DNA is TGTGCTAGCAGCCTACAGGGGGCCTCCTACAATGAGGAGTTCTTC. Protein sequence: CASSLQGASYNEEFF. Full variable domain (rest looked up from reference TRBV7-7 and TRBJ2-1): GAGVSQSPRYKVTKRGQDVTLRCDPISSHATLYWYQQALGQGPEFLTYFNYEAQPDKSGLPSDRFSAERPEGSISTLTIQRTEQRDSAMYRCASSLQGASYNEEFFGPGTRLTVL.

This clonotype occurred many times. The chain carries TRBV28 and TRBJ2-7; TRBD2 aligns across 11 bases. J was trimmed by 2 bases and V by 3 bases; bases with no gene match: 3. From germline, CDR1 is MDHEN and CDR2 SYDVKM. This CDR3 comprises 15 residues. The CDR3 region is CASSFHSGRAYEQYF. Written as DNA, the CDR3 is TGTGCCAGCAGTTTCCATAGCGGGAGGGCCTACGAGCAGTACTTC.

The chain recombines TRBV20-1 with TRBJ2-7; 9 nucleotides align to TRBD2. V lost 6 bases to trimming and J lost 6 bases; unmatched junction nucleotides: 6. This CDR3 comprises 12 residues. In germline, CDR1 is DFQATT, CDR2 SNEGSKA (reference sequence). CDR3 loop: CSATSGFLEQYF. The CDR3 nucleotides are TGCAGTGCAACTAGCGGGTTCCTCGAGCAGTACTTC.

This clonotype appeared many times. J is TRBJ2-5 and V is TRBV7-2, with 7 bases matching TRBD2. V shed 5 bases, J shed 1 base, and the junction held 10 bases outside the gene matches. The germline V gene has CDR1 SGHTA and CDR2 FQGNSA. The CDR3 totals 16 residues. CDR3 region: CASSLWTRSGQETQYF. The CDR3 bases are TGTGCCAGCAGCCTGTGGACTAGATCGGGCCAAGAGACCCAGTACTTC.